The 12 T cell receptor beta chains listed next were all sequenced from one sample in a study of blood T cell repertoires in COVID-19. The protocol was immunoSEQ multiplex PCR, while the TCRdb copy is restricted to in-frame clones and leaves out a portion. The data hold more than 20,000 clones, with 90% observed a single time. The sequenced sample consisted of peripheral blood. Receptors originate from a human donor in a cohort sampled during active COVID-19.

This chain links TRBV15 with TRBJ1-6, with 7 bases matching TRBD1. CDR3 length: 16 residues. CDR1 and CDR2 from the germline V gene are LNHNV and YYDKDF (reference sequence). The V gene end was trimmed by 4 bases and the J gene end by 5 bases; junction bases not matched to a gene: 8. The CDR3 protein is CATSKTPGTDNSPLHF. CDR3 in DNA: TGTGCCACCAGCAAAACCCCCGGGACAGATAATTCACCCCTCCACTTT. Based on the CDR3 plus reference TRBV15 and TRBJ1-6, the full variable domain is DAMVIQNPRYQVTQFGKPVTLSCSQTLNHNVMYWYQQKSSQAPKLLFHYYDKDFNNEADTPDNFQSRRPNTSFCFLDIRSPGLGDTAMYLCATSKTPGTDNSPLHFGNGTRLTVT.

The V gene is TRBV20-1, the J gene TRBJ2-3, with 7 bases matching TRBD2. V was pared by 5 bases and J by 8 bases, with 4 bases of the junction left unmatched. The CDR3 covers 11 residues. Germline loops: CDR1 DFQATT, CDR2 SNEGSKA (reference sequence). CDR3 amino acids: CSALGEGTQYF. The CDR3 bases are TGCAGTGCTCTCGGGGAGGGTACGCAGTATTTT.

The sample holds one count of this clone. The chain joins TRBV15 to TRBJ2-1, with 10 bases identical to TRBD1. Unmatched junction bases numbered 6, after V lost 0 bases and J lost 7 bases. CDR1 LNHNV and CDR2 YYDKDF come from the germline V gene (reference sequence). This CDR3 region has 16 residues. The CDR3: CATSRDRQGAGNEQFF. In DNA form, the CDR3 reads TGTGCCACCAGCAGAGACCGACAGGGGGCGGGGAATGAGCAGTTCTTC.

The chain employs TRBV29-1 and TRBJ1-2, with TRBD1 matching 11 bases. Germline-derived CDR1 and CDR2 are SQVTM and ANQGSEA. The trim removed 1 base at V and 6 bases at J, leaving 4 bases unmatched. The CDR3 runs to 14 residues. CDR3 sequence: CSVEAGTGGDGYTF. The DNA of the CDR3 is TGCAGCGTTGAAGCCGGGACAGGGGGAGATGGCTACACCTTC.

This clone appeared a single time. V and J are TRBV4-3 and TRBJ2-3; D gene uncertain. V gave up 1 base and J gave up 0 bases, with 11 bases separating them. This CDR3 has 16 residues. Germline loops: CDR1 LGHNA, CDR2 YSLEER. The CDR3 DNA is TGCGCCAGCAGCCAAGGCGGTGTGAAAAGCACAGATACGCAGTATTTT. Translation: CASSQGGVKSTDTQYF.

The chain employs TRBV11-1 and TRBJ2-7, with D hard to call. The V gene's germline CDR1 is SGHAT and CDR2 FQDESV (reference sequence). Trimming removed 5 bases from V and 5 bases from J, with 22 bases in between. The CDR3 is 16 amino acids. CDR3 amino acids: CASSILGRVVMDEQYF. DNA for the CDR3: TGTGCCAGCAGCATCCTGGGTCGGGTAGTCATGGACGAGCAGTACTTC. Full variable domain (outside the CDR3, taken from reference TRBV11-1 and TRBJ2-7): EAEVAQSPRYKITEKSQAVAFWCDPISGHATLYWYRQILGQGPELLVQFQDESVVDDSQLPKDRFSAERLKGVDSTLKIQPAELGDSAMYLCASSILGRVVMDEQYFGPGTRLTVT.

The CDR3 region has the DNA TGTGCCAGTAGTCCTCGCCAGGTGGGAGCCAAAAACATTCAGTACTTC. Protein: CASSPRQVGAKNIQYF. The chain combines TRBV19 with TRBJ2-4; no clear D. Germline V gives CDR1 LNHDA, CDR2 SQIVND (reference sequence). The length of the CDR3 is 16 residues. Trimming left V 5 bases short and J 0 bases short, with 14 bases between. The entire variable domain, with the rest obtained from reference TRBV19 and TRBJ2-4, is as follows: DGGITQSPKYLFRKEGQNVTLSCEQNLNHDAMYWYRQDPGQGLRLIYYSQIVNDFQKGDIAEGYSVSREKKESFPLTVTSAQKNPTAFYLCASSPRQVGAKNIQYFGAGTRLSVL.

The sample holds a few counts of this clone. The chain employs TRBV24-1 and TRBJ1-1, with D perhaps TRBD1 (5 bases). This CDR3 spans 13 amino acids. Germline V CDR1 and CDR2: KGHDR, SFDVKD. V lost 3 bases and J 5 bases, leaving 9 bases between the germline ends. CDR3 coding DNA: TGTGCCACCAGTGATAGGGGAGGGACTGAAGCTTTCTTT. Its protein is CATSDRGGTEAFF.

This clone was detected a few times. The chain joins TRBV6-2 or TRBV6-3 to TRBJ1-5; D possibly corresponds to TRBD1 (5 bases). Germline-derived CDR1 and CDR2 are MNHEY and SVGEGT. The germline V and J ends were trimmed by 2 bases and 4 bases, with 12 bases remaining between them. The CDR3 is 15 amino acids. The CDR3 DNA reads as TGTGCCAGCAGTTACGAACAGGACCTAAATCAGCCCCAGCATTTT. Translated, it gives CASSYEQDLNQPQHF.

The chain carries TRBV5-1 and TRBJ2-3; TRBD2 aligns across 9 bases. The CDR3 extends over 16 amino acids. The J segment lost 2 bases and the V segment lost 3 bases, leaving 7 bases of the junction unmatched. The germline CDR1 and CDR2 sequences are SGHRS and YFSETQ. Written as DNA, the CDR3 is TGCGCCAGCAGCTCGGGACTAGCTCCAGTCACAGATACGCAGTATTTT. It specifies CASSSGLAPVTDTQYF. The variable domain in full, completed from reference TRBV5-1 and TRBJ2-3, reads KAGVTQTPRYLIKTRGQQVTLSCSPISGHRSVSWYQQTPGQGLQFLFEYFSETQRNKGNFPGRFSGRQFSNSRSEMNVSTLELGDSALYLCASSSGLAPVTDTQYFGPGTRLTVL.

The V gene is TRBV4-1, the J gene TRBJ2-3; TRBD2 matches 9 bases. CDR3 length: 16 amino acids. Germline V lookup: CDR1 MGHRA, CDR2 YSYEKL. Unmatched junction bases numbered 7, after V lost 4 bases and J lost 2 bases. The chain's CDR3 is CASSPLAGGVTDTQYF. The CDR3 nucleotides are TGCGCCAGCAGCCCACTTGCGGGAGGGGTCACAGATACGCAGTATTTT.

The CDR3 DNA sequence: TGTGCCAGCAGCCCTAGCGGGGGCTACACCTTC. This codes for CASSPSGGYTF. The rearrangement uses TRBV7-2 and TRBJ1-2; D gene ambiguous. V was cut by 5 bases and J by 8 bases, with 9 bases left in between. The CDR3 has 11 amino acids. The germline CDR1 and CDR2 sequences are SGHTA and FQGNSA.